This T cell receptor beta chain derives from a study of human T cells and chemical hapten exposure (dated by TCRdb to about 2021). With respect to the entire study: For sensitization, 2% DPC in acetone was applied to a 2 cm by 2 cm area of upper inner arm skin. This study followed changes in the peripheral blood TCR repertoire in vivo during primary and secondary sensitization of alopecia patients to the hapten diphenylcyclopropenone (DPC). Weekly therapeutic DPC doses were additionally applied to the scalp of patients throughout the roughly 23-week study period. The mostly female patient cohort included alopecia areata with under or over 50% scalp involvement, alopecia totalis and alopecia universalis. Patch tests used Finn chambers with 0.01% DPC on the upper back, scored after 6 days by International Contact Dermatitis Research Group standards. Blood for TCR sequencing was provided by twenty-nine alopecia patients at one to four time points (pre-sensitization, 2, 6 and 24 weeks). Patient blood was sampled pre-sensitization (week 0) and at 2, 6 and about 24 weeks after DPC sensitization. Libraries were pooled for sequencing, and variation in per-sample TCR yields was attributed mainly to small differences in library volumes within the pool. General conclusions and limits of the study: After repeated subsampling, changes were observed in the strength of the expansion versus patch-test correlation and in the threshold at which the correlation became significant. All patients had alopecia, a presumed autoimmune disease, so their immune response might differ from that of healthy individuals. Significantly more large CDR3 similarity clusters were formed by expanded TCRs than by pre-sensitization or healthy control sets, consistent with antigen-driven responses. The number of PT1 expanded TCRs positively correlated with patch test score, significant at thresholds 8, 16 and 32 but not 4. No change with DPC sensitization was found in the number of TCRs above 1 in 1000 frequency, and no evidence of global repertoire structure alterations was found.

The germline V gene (reference sequence) gives CDR1 as DFQATT and CDR2 as SNEGSKA. V is shortened by 0 bases, J by 2 bases, and the region joining them spans 22 bases. The CDR3 sequence holds 19 residues, the cysteine and phenylalanine included. Only the CDR3 DNA is retained, 57 bases long and in frame from the first base. A remark on this clonotype: Its antigen specificity is not known. There are no base qualities to consult, and no much larger clone falls within one base.

Read against the paper, the sample's time point label means: pre-sensitization, week 0. The treatment or condition label, read with the paper, signifies: therapeutic diphenylcyclopropenone sensitization with weekly scalp DPC. Blood at each patch-test visit was drawn before the patch test was applied. Patients were considered eligible if aged 18 to 70, diagnosed with alopecia and deemed suitable for DPC therapy, and patients were excluded if pregnant. Total RNA was extracted from unfractionated whole blood collected in Tempus Blood RNA tubes. Libraries were built with RACE. Sequenced on a NextSeq 500. Library preparation attached unique molecular identifiers to individual cDNA molecules for quantitative, reproducible TCR counting. Each blood RNA sample was used to sequence both TCR alpha and TCR beta chains. In the authors' own workflow: Samples had a median of about 96,000 TCRs, with a range from roughly 20,000 to 690,600. V, J and CDR3 annotation of the TCR reads was carried out using the Decombinator software suite. Every sample was subsampled to the same number of TCRs (28,000) for the PS versus PT1 abundance plots. Expanded TCRs were defined as absent before sensitization and observed at least eight times at the 2-week time point. In TCRdb, the public reads were trimmed at Q25 with fastp and aligned with MiXCR, with productive beta chains retained. One record per CDR3 amino acid sequence lists the most common genes and DNA. The V and J calls come from TCRdb's annotation, not from the publication. The sample table shows over 300,000 distinct CDR3 sequences, and approximately 5% are seen once. Clones ranked in the top ten supply around 2.6% of the sample.

The clonotype comes from a woman aged 45 to 65 with alopecia areata. Some clones in this sample may be carry-over from other donors' samples. The material was whole blood, obtained in connection with sensitization to the hapten diphenylcyclopropenone (DPC). In this chain, TRBV20-1 is recombined with TRBJ1-4; the D gene is perhaps TRBD1, on 5 matching bases. The CDR3 sequence is CSARDERHPGPWTNEKLFF. The DNA sequence is given as TGCAGTGCTAGAGATGAAAGACACCCGGGGCCGTGGACTAATGAAAAACTGTTTTTT.